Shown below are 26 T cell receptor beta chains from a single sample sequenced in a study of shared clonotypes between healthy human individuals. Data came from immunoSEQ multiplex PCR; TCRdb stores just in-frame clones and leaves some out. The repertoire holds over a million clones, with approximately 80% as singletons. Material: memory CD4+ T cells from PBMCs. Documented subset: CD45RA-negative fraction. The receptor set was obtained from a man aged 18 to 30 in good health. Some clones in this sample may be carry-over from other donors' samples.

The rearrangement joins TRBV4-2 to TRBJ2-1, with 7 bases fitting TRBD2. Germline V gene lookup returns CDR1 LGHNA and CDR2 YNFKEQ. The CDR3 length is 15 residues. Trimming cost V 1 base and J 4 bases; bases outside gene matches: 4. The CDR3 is CASSQGGGSYNEQFF. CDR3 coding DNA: TGTGCCAGCAGCCAAGGGGGAGGGAGTTACAATGAGCAGTTCTTC.

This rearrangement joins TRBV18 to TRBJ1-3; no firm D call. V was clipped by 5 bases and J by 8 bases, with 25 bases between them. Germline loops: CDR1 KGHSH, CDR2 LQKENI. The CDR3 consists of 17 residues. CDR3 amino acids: CASSTLPGVKPGDTIYF. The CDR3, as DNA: TGTGCCAGCTCAACTCTACCGGGAGTCAAACCGGGAGACACCATATATTTT.

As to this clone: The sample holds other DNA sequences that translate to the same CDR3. The CDR3 loop is CASSASGNTIYF. DNA for the CDR3: TGTGCCAGCAGCGCTTCTGGAAACACCATATATTTT. The chain recombines TRBV9 with TRBJ1-3; D unclear. The CDR3 consists of 12 residues. Germline CDR1 is SGDLS and CDR2 is YYNGEE. Trimming shortened V by 3 bases and J by 1 base, and 2 bases separated the two germline ends.

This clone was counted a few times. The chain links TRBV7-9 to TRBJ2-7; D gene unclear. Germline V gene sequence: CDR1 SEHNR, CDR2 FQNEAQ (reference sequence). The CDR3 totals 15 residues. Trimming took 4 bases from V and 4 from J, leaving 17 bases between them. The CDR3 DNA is TGTGCCAGCAGCTCTCAGTCCTTGTTTGGATACGAGCAGTACTTC. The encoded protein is CASSSQSLFGYEQYF.

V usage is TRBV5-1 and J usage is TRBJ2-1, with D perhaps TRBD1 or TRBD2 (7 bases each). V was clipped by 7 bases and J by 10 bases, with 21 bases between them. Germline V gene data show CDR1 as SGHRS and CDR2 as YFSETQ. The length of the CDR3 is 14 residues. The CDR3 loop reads CASELAPGGYEQFF. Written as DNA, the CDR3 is TGCGCCAGCGAACTAGCGCCAGGGGGATACGAGCAGTTCTTC.

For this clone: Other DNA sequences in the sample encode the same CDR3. CDR3 protein: CASSPGAQNTEAFF. As DNA, the CDR3 is TGTGCCAGCTCACCAGGCGCGCAAAACACTGAAGCTTTCTTT. The gene calls are TRBV18 and TRBJ1-1; D is unresolved. The CDR3 consists of 14 residues. Trimming removed 2 bases from V and 2 bases from J, with 9 bases in between. Germline V gives CDR1 KGHSH, CDR2 LQKENI.

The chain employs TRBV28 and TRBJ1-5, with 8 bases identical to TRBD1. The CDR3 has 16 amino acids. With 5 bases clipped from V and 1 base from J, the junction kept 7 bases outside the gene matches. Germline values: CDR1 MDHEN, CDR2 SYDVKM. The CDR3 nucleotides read TGTGCCAGCAGTGCCCTTACAGGGGGAAGCAATCAGCCCCAGCATTTT. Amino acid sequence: CASSALTGGSNQPQHF. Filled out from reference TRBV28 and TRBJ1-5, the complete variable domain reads DVKVTQSSRYLVKRTGEKVFLECVQDMDHENMFWYRQDPGLGLRLIYFSYDVKMKEKGDIPEGYSVSREKKERFSLILESASTNQTSMYLCASSALTGGSNQPQHFGDGTRLSIL.

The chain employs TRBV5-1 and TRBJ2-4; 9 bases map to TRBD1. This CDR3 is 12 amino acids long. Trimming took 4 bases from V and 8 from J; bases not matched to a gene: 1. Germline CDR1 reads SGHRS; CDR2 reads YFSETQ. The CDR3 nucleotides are TGCGCCAGCAGCCGGGACAGGGACATTCAGTACTTC. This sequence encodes CASSRDRDIQYF.

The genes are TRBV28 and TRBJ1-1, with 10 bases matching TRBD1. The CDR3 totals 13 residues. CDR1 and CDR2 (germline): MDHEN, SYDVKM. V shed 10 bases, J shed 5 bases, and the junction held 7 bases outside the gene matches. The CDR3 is CATDRGRGTEAFF. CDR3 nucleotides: TGTGCCACAGACAGGGGGCGAGGGACTGAAGCTTTCTTT.

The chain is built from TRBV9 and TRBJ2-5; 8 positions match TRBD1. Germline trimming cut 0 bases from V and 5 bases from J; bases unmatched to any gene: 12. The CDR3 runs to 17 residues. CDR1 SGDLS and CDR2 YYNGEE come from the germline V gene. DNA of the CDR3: TGTGCCAGCAGCGTAGAGGGAGACAGGGGAACGGCGGAGACCCAGTACTTC. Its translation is CASSVEGDRGTAETQYF.

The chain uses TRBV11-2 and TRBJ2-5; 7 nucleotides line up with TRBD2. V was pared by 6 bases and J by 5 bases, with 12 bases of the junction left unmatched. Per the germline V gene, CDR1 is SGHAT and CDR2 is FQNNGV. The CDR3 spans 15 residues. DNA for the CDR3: TGTGCCAGCAGTTTCAGCATCGGGGGAGGGGAGACCCAGTACTTC. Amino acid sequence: CASSFSIGGGETQYF.

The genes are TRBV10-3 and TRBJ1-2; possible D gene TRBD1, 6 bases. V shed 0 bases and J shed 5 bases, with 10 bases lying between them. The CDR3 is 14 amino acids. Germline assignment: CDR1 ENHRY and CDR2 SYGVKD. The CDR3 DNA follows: TGTGCCATCAGTGAGTCCGGGACAAGGTATGGCTACACCTTC. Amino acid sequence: CAISESGTRYGYTF.

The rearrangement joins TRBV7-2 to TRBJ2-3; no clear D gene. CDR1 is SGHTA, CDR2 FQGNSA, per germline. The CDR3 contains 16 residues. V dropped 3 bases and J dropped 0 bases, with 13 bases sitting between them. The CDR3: CASSLMGVTSTDTQYF. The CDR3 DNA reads TGTGCCAGCAGCTTGATGGGTGTCACTAGCACAGATACGCAGTATTTT.

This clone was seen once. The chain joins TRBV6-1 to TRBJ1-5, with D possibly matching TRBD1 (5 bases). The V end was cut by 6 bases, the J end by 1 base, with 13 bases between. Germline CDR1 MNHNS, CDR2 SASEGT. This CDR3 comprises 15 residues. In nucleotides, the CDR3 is TGTGCCAGCAGGGGAGGCTACAGGAGCAATCAGCCCCAGCATTTT. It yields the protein CASRGGYRSNQPQHF.

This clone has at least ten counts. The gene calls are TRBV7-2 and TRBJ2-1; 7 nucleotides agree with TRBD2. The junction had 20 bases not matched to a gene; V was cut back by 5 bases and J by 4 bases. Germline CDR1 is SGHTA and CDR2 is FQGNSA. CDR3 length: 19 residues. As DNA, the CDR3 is TGTGCCAGCAGCCCAAAGGTGGTACCGGGAGGTCTGGATTACAATGAGCAGTTCTTC. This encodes CASSPKVVPGGLDYNEQFF.

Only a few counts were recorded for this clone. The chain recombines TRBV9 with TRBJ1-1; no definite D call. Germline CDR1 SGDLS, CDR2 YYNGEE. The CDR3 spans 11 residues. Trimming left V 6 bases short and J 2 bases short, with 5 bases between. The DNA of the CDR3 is TGTGCCAGCAAGGTAAACACTGAAGCTTTCTTT. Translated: CASKVNTEAFF.

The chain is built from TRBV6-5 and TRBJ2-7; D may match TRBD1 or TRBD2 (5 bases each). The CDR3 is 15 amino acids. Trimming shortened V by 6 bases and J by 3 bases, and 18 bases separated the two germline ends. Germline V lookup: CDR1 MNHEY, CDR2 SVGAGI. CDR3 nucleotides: TGTGCCAGCAGACCAGCCCCTGGGGGTGTCTACGAGCAGTACTTC. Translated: CASRPAPGGVYEQYF.

DNA of the CDR3: TGTGCCAGCAGCTCGCAGGGTGTCTCCTACAATGAGCAGTTCTTC. It translates to CASSSQGVSYNEQFF. This rearrangement joins TRBV11-2 to TRBJ2-1, with D perhaps matching TRBD1 (5 bases). Trimming took off 4 bases at V and 0 bases at J, with 10 bases between the two ends. Germline CDR1 is SGHAT and CDR2 is FQNNGV. This CDR3 region has 15 residues. The whole variable domain, remainder taken from reference TRBV11-2 and TRBJ2-1, is EAGVAQSPRYKIIEKRQSVAFWCNPISGHATLYWYQQILGQGPKLLIQFQNNGVVDDSQLPKDRFSAERLKGVDSTLKIQPAKLEDSAVYLCASSSQGVSYNEQFFGPGTRLTVL.

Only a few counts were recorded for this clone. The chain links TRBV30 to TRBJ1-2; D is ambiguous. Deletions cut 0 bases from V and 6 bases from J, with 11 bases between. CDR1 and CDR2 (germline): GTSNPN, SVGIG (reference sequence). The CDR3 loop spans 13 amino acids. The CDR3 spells CAWSVVKGNGYTF. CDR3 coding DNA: TGTGCCTGGAGTGTTGTTAAGGGTAATGGCTACACCTTC.

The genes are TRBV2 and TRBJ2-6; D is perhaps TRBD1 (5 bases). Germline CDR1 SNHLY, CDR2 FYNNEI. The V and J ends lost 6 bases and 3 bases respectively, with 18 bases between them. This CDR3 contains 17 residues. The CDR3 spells CASRGNTDTLGANVLTF. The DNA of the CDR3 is TGTGCCAGCAGGGGAAATACGGACACGCTTGGGGCCAACGTCCTGACTTTC.

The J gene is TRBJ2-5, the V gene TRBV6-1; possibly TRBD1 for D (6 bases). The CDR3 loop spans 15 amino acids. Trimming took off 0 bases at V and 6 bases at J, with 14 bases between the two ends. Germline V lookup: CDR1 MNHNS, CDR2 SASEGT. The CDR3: CASSEAQGTGKTQYF. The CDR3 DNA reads TGTGCCAGCAGTGAAGCCCAGGGGACGGGGAAGACCCAGTACTTC.

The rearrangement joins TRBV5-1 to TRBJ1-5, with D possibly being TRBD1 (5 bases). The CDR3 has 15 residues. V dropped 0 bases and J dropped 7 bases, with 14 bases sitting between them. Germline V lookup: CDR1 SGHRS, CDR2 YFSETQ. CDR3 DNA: TGCGCCAGCAGCTTGGGGTTGGGGAGGGACCAGCCCCAGCATTTT. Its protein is CASSLGLGRDQPQHF.

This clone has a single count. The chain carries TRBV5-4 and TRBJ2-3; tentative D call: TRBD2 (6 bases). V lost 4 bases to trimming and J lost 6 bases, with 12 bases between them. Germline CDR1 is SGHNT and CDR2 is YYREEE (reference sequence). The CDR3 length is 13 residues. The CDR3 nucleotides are TGTGCCAGCAGCCTGGGAGGAGTTGATACGCAGTATTTT. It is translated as CASSLGGVDTQYF.

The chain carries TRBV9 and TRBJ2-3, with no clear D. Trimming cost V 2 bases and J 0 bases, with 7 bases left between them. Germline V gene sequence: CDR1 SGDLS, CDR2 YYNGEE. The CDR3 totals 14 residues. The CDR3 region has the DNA TGTGCCAGCAGCGTCCGGTCTAGCACAGATACGCAGTATTTT. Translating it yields CASSVRSSTDTQYF.

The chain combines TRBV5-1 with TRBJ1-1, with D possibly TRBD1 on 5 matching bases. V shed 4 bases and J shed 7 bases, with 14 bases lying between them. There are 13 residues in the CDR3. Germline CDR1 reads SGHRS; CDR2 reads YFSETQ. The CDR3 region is CASSVTGVDEAFF. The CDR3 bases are TGCGCCAGCAGCGTCACAGGAGTAGATGAAGCTTTCTTT.

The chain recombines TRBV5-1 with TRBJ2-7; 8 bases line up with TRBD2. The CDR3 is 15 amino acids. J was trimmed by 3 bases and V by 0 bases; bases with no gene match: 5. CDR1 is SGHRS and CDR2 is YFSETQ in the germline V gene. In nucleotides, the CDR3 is TGCGCCAGCAGCTTGGGACTAGCGACCCTCTACGAGCAGTACTTC. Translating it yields CASSLGLATLYEQYF. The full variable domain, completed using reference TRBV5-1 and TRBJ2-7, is KAGVTQTPRYLIKTRGQQVTLSCSPISGHRSVSWYQQTPGQGLQFLFEYFSETQRNKGNFPGRFSGRQFSNSRSEMNVSTLELGDSALYLCASSLGLATLYEQYFGPGTRLTVT.